This T cell receptor (beta chain) comes out of a study of T cell responses to AZD1222 COVID-19 vaccine (dated by TCRdb to about 2021). With regard to the full study: A total of 233 trial participants underwent TCR sequencing, of whom about 200 had received two doses of AZD1222 and around 25 had received two doses of the MenACWY control vaccine. Trial participants were enrolled by age into 18-55, 56-69 and 70-plus year subgroups, with about 150, 28 and 57 TCR-sequenced participants respectively.

The time point label of this sample denotes: about 28 days (+/-7) after the second vaccine dose. AZD1222 recipients given second doses at about 4 weeks or at about 12 weeks were pooled, since spike-specific TCR depth and breadth were not found to differ between the two schedules. The vaccinee samples were drawn from two UK trials, COV001 and COV002, one of which was a single-blind randomized controlled phase 2/3 trial testing AZD1222 (ChAdOx1 nCoV-19) in healthy adults. Trial participant PBMC samples were collected at day 0 and day 28 after the second dose for TCRbeta chain sequencing. The CDR3 regions of human TCRbeta chains were analyzed by immunosequencing. Turning to the authors' computational methods: Repertoire TCRs were checked for matches against a reference library of SARS-CoV-2-specific TCRs that had been generated using the MIRA antigen-specificity platform. Breadth was defined as the fraction of unique TCRs that were SARS-CoV-2-associated. Depth was defined as the fraction of total T cells that were SARS-CoV-2-associated. Using the MIRA data, each spike-specific TCR was assigned both to the spike region to which the TCR was reactive and to a CD4 or CD8 class. Log10-transformed breadth and depth values were compared by one-way ANOVA with Sidak's multiple comparisons tests. The source is immuneACCESS, and TCRdb retained only in-frame sequences with V and J called. Part of the clones is not carried over; for the studies checked, unresolved V genes explain less than half of this, and the remainder is unexplained. That table is the source of V, J and clone size, and D and trimming were worked out from the DNA. This sample holds about 120,000 clones; 90% to 95% were observed only once. The ten largest clones represent around 5% of the sample.

Notes on this clone: Its antigen remains unidentified. Base qualities are not at hand, and no much larger clone is one base apart.

General study outcomes and caveats: CD4 TCRs associated with the vaccine covered the entire spike protein, and the dominant responses were in regions 160-218 and 743-854. Spike-specific TCR breadth and depth rose significantly after two AZD1222 doses compared with day 0 and with MenACWY recipients. Because no day 14 peak-response samples were available, repertoires were characterized only after the peak T cell response. Epitopes outside the regions mutated in the B.1.351 and B.1.1.7 variants were reportedly recognized by nearly half of the unique spike-specific TCRs. Conclusions about previously exposed vaccinees were limited because only six AZD1222 recipients were SARS-CoV-2 seropositive at baseline. In the small 56-69-year group, the increase in depth fell short of significance, most likely because of low power. Participants were mostly white British and included more females than males, and it was suggested by the authors that clonal diversity may have been underestimated.

CDR3 length: 13 amino acids, cysteine to phenylalanine. Left in the record is the CDR3 DNA by itself, 39 bases read in frame from the first base. Via the germline V gene (reference sequence), CDR1 is MNHNY and CDR2 SVGAGI. V trim: 7 bases; J trim: 2 bases; unmatched bases: 4. Here the chain combines TRBV6-6 and TRBJ1-1, with 7 central nucleotides matching TRBD1. The sequence was obtained from an adult who received the AZD1222 COVID-19 vaccine. Sequencing was performed on peripheral blood, taken 28 days after the second AZD1222 dose. In nucleotide form, the sequence is TGTGCCAGCAAACAGGGGATAAACACTGAAGCTTTCTTT. Its protein product is CASKQGINTEAFF.